The 12 T cell receptor beta chains reported below all come from one sample, sequenced in a study of OX40 agonist ivuxolimab in advanced cancers. Generated by immunoSEQ multiplex PCR, the TCRdb table keeps only in-frame clones and is missing some. The repertoire holds about 61,000 clones, with nearly 90% as singletons. The source material was CD4+ or CD8+ T cells sorted from blood, sampled in a trial of the OX40 agonist ivuxolimab. These receptor sequences come from an adult with an advanced solid tumor such as melanoma, head and neck, liver or kidney cancer.

The chain joins TRBV10-3 to TRBJ2-3; no definite D call. The CDR3 runs to 15 residues. The germline V gene has CDR1 ENHRY and CDR2 SYGVKD. V shed 2 bases and J shed 2 bases, with 11 bases lying between them. CDR3 protein: CAISEGRYTTDTQYF. The CDR3, as DNA: TGTGCCATCAGTGAGGGCAGGTATACCACAGATACGCAGTATTTT.

This clone was detected a few times. J is TRBJ1-2 and V is TRBV19; 8 bases line up with TRBD1. The ends lost 8 bases at V and 5 bases at J; junction bases unmatched: 10. The CDR3 runs to 14 residues. CDR1 LNHDA and CDR2 SQIVND come from the germline V gene (reference sequence). The CDR3 loop is CASWAAQGGYGYTF. Here the CDR3 DNA reads TGTGCCAGTTGGGCAGCACAGGGGGGTTATGGCTACACCTTC.

This clone showed up just once. J is TRBJ1-5 and V is TRBV6-4; D uncertain. The CDR3 sequence is 13 residues long. Germline lookup yields CDR1 MRHNA and CDR2 SNTAGT. With 3 bases removed from V and 2 bases from J, the gap between germline ends came to 5 bases. CDR3 in amino acids: CASSEHGNQPQHF. The CDR3 nucleotides read TGTGCCAGCAGTGAGCATGGCAATCAGCCCCAGCATTTT.

The sample holds a few counts of this clone. The chain recombines TRBV10-3 with TRBJ1-2; D is unresolved. In germline, CDR1 is ENHRY, CDR2 SYGVKD. Between the trimmed V and J ends, which lost 6 bases and 6 bases, there was a span of 17 bases. This CDR3 is built from 14 residues. CDR3 loop: CAIRIPGDVDGYTF. The CDR3 DNA follows: TGTGCCATCAGAATTCCAGGAGACGTAGATGGCTACACCTTC.

The V gene is TRBV2, the J gene TRBJ1-5; D may be TRBD1 (5 bases). The germline V gene has CDR1 SNHLY and CDR2 FYNNEI. The V end was cut by 6 bases, the J end by 5 bases, with 11 bases between. There are 13 residues in the CDR3. CDR3 DNA sequence: TGTGCCAGCAGGAGCGGGGGTGATCAGCCCCAGCATTTT. This encodes CASRSGGDQPQHF.

The chain carries TRBV13 and TRBJ1-5, with unresolved D. Germline CDR1 reads PRHDT; CDR2 reads FYEKMQ (reference sequence). V shed 0 bases and J shed 11 bases, with 11 bases lying between them. The CDR3 consists of 13 residues. The CDR3 loop reads CASSLGGSPTQHF. The CDR3 nucleotides are TGTGCCAGCAGCTTAGGGGGGTCACCGACCCAGCATTTT.

As DNA, the CDR3 is TGTGCCAGCAGTGAAGCTCAGGGGGGAGTTGGCTACACCTTC. It yields the protein CASSEAQGGVGYTF. V is TRBV6-1 and J is TRBJ1-2, with 7 bases that match TRBD1. The germline V gene encodes CDR1 MNHNS and CDR2 SASEGT. The ends lost 0 bases at V and 7 bases at J; junction bases unmatched: 5. This CDR3 has 14 amino acids.

The chain joins TRBV12-5 to TRBJ1-1; no clear D. The germline V gene has CDR1 LGHNT and CDR2 FRNRAP. V was cut by 8 bases and J by 0 bases, with 4 bases left in between. This CDR3 is 11 amino acids long. For the CDR3, the DNA is TGTGCTAGTTCCGTGAACACTGAAGCTTTCTTT. Translation: CASSVNTEAFF.

This sequence joins TRBV6-1 and TRBJ2-3; 9 bases align to TRBD2. The trim removed 7 bases at V and 5 bases at J, leaving 7 bases unmatched. The CDR3 runs to 14 residues. Germline CDR1 and CDR2: MNHNS and SASEGT. The CDR3 bases are TGTGCCAGCACCCTAGCGGGGCAAGGAGATACGCAGTATTTT. This gives the protein CASTLAGQGDTQYF.

The chain couples TRBV11-2 to TRBJ1-4; D is uncertain. V was clipped by 1 base and J by 5 bases, with 14 bases between them. The CDR3 runs to 16 residues. Germline V lookup: CDR1 SGHAT, CDR2 FQNNGV. This CDR3 is CASSLAGSPFNEKLFF. The DNA for the CDR3 is TGTGCCAGCAGCTTAGCGGGGAGCCCCTTCAATGAAAAACTGTTTTTT.

This clone has a single count. CDR3 bases: TGTGCCAGCAGTTACCTAAGACAAGACGAGCAGTACTTC. Protein: CASSYLRQDEQYF. The V and J genes are TRBV6-5 and TRBJ2-7; D gene uncertain. This CDR3 spans 13 amino acids. Looked up from germline, CDR1 is MNHEY and CDR2 is SVGAGI. With 2 bases removed from V and 5 bases from J, the gap between germline ends came to 10 bases.

This chain links TRBV2 with TRBJ1-1; D not resolved. This CDR3 region has 14 residues. The V end lost 4 bases, the J end lost 3 bases, and 12 bases lay between the germline ends. Germline-derived CDR1 and CDR2 are SNHLY and FYNNEI. CDR3 protein: CASSVAEVDTEAFF. The DNA for the CDR3 is TGTGCCAGCAGTGTAGCGGAGGTGGACACTGAAGCTTTCTTT.